This T cell receptor (beta chain) was sequenced during a study of vaccination and CD4 T cells after COVID-19. The overall study: Six males and four females, two Hispanic, made up the convalescents. General study findings and limits: Convalescent patients had a median roughly 86% of post-vaccine SARS-CoV-2-reactive clones that were detected only after vaccination, not before it.

Treatment indicated: roughly 10-day PBMC culture with coronavirus spike peptide pools or control peptides (ViraFEST assay). Between the trimmed V and J ends, which lost 4 bases and 1 base, there was a span of 9 bases. The CDR3 extends over 14 amino acids. Germline V gene data show CDR1 as ENHRY and CDR2 as SYGVKD. A remark on this clonotype: Its matching antigen is unknown.

Sequencing of the DNA from cultured CD4+ T cells was carried out with the Oncomine TCR Beta short-read assay. Once CD4+ T cells had been cultured, genomic DNA was extracted from them. TCRdb passed the PCR reads through MiXCR, listing each CDR3 protein once. Found here are about 7,800 distinct CDR3 sequences, roughly 60% of them singletons; the top ten hold around 30%. This chain links TRBV10-3 with TRBJ2-3; TRBD2 is a possible D gene (6 bases). The sequenced sample consisted of CD4+ T cells from blood, cultured in vitro. The receptor comes from a human donor who had recovered from COVID-19. CDR3 loop: CAISVSGGTDTQYF. CDR3 bases: TGTGCCATCAGTGTCTCGGGGGGCACAGATACGCAGTATTTT.